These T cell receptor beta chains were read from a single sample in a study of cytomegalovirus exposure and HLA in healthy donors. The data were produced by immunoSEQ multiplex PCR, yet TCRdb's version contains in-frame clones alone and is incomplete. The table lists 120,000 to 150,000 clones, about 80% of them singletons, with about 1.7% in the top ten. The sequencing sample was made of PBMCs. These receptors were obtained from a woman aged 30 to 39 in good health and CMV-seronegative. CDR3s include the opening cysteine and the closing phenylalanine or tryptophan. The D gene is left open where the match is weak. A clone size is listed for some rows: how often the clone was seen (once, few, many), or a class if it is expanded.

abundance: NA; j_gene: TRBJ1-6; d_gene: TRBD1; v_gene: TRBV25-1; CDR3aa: CASSEYEGQVFF; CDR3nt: TGTGCCAGCAGTGAATACGAGGGACAGGTCTTCTTT
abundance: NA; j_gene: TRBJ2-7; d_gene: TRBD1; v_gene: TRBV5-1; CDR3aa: CASSSGQGRPYEQYF; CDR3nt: TGCGCCAGCAGCTCCGGACAGGGGAGACCCTACGAGCAGTACTTC
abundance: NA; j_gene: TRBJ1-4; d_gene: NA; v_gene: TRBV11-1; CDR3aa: CASSLALSAREELFF; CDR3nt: TGTGCCAGCAGCTTAGCGCTTTCTGCTCGAGAGGAACTGTTTTTT
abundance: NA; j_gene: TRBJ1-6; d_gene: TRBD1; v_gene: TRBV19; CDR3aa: CASRDRNSPLHF; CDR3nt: TGTGCCAGCCGGGACAGAAATTCACCCCTCCACTTT
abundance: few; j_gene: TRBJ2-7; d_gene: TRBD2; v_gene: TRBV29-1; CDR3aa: CSVDGRETYEQYF; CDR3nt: TGCAGCGTTGATGGGCGGGAGACCTACGAGCAGTACTTC
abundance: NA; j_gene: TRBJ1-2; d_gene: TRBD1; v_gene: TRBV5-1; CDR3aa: CASSWTGYGYTF; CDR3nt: TGCGCCAGCAGCTGGACAGGTTACGGCTACACCTTC
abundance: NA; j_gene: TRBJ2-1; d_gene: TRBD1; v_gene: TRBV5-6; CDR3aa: CASSLRRQGLSYNEQFF; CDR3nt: TGTGCCAGCAGCTTACGTCGACAGGGGTTGTCCTACAATGAGCAGTTCTTC
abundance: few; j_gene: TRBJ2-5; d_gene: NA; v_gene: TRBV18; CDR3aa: CASSSGEIQETQYF; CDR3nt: TGTGCCAGCTCTTCAGGGGAGATCCAAGAGACCCAGTACTTC
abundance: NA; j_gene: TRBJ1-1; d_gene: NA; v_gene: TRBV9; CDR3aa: CASSVAQSMNTEAFF; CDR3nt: TGTGCCAGCAGCGTAGCTCAGTCGATGAACACTGAAGCTTTCTTT
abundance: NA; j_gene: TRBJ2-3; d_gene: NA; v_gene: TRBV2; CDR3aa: CASSEGGDTQYF; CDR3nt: TGTGCCAGCAGTGAGGGGGGAGATACGCAGTATTTT
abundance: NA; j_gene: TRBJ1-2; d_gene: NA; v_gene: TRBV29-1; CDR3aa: CSVREGSYGYTF; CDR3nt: TGCAGCGTCCGGGAGGGCTCCTATGGCTACACCTTC
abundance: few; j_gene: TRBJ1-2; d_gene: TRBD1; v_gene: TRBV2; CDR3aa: CASSETGGVDRYGYTF; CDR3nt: TGTGCCAGCAGTGAAACAGGGGGCGTCGATCGCTATGGCTACACCTTC
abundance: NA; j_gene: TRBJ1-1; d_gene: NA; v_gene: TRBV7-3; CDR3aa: CASSFTAGMNTEAFF; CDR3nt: TGTGCCAGCAGCTTCACAGCCGGGATGAACACTGAAGCTTTCTTT
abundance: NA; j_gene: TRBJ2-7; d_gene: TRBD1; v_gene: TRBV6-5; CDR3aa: CASSGAGTGYYEQYF; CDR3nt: TGTGCCAGCAGCGGTGCCGGGACAGGGTACTACGAGCAGTACTTC
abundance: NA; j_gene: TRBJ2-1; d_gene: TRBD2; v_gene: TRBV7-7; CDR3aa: CASSPPAGSGGNEQFF; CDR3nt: TGTGCCAGCAGCCCCCCCGCGGGTAGCGGGGGAAATGAGCAGTTCTTC
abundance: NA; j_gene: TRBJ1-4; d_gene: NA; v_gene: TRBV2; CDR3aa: CASSPGAGEKLFF; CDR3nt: TGTGCCAGCAGTCCAGGGGCAGGGGAAAAACTGTTTTTT
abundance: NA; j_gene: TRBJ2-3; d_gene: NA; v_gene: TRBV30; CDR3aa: CAWTLTGSYTDTQYF; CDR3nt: TGTGCCTGGACTCTGACAGGATCCTACACAGATACGCAGTATTTT
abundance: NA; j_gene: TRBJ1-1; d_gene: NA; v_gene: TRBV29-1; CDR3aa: CSPGEGMNTEAFF; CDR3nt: TGCAGCCCCGGGGAGGGAATGAACACTGAAGCTTTCTTT
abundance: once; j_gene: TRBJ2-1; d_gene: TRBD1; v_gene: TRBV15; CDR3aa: CATSTHRGNEQFF; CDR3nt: TGTGCCACCAGCACTCACAGGGGGAATGAGCAGTTCTTC
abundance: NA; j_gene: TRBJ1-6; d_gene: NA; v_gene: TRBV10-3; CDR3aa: CAVGQGNSPLHF; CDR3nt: TGTGCGGTCGGGCAGGGCAATTCACCCCTCCACTTT
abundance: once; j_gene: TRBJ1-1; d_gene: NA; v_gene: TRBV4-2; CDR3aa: CASSQDIRGGKNTEAFF; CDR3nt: TGTGCCAGCAGCCAAGATATTCGTGGAGGGAAGAACACTGAAGCTTTCTTT
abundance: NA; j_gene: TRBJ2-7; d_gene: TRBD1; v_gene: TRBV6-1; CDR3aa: CASNRGTGGIYEQYF; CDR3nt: TGTGCCAGCAATCGGGGGACAGGGGGAATCTACGAGCAGTACTTC
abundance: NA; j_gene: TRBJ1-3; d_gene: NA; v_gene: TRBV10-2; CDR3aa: CASGAYSGNTIYF; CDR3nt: TGCGCCAGCGGAGCTTACTCTGGAAACACCATATATTTT
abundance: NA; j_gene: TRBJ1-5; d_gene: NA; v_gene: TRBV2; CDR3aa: CASSERQGNQPQHF; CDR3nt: TGTGCCAGCAGTGAACGGCAGGGGAATCAGCCCCAGCATTTT
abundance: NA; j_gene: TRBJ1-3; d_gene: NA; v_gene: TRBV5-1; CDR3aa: CASSLRGEDTIYF; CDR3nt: TGCGCCAGCAGCTTGCGAGGGGAGGACACCATATATTTT
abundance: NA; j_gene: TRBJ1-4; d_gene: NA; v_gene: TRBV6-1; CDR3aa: CASRDSDRPNEKLFF; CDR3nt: TGTGCCAGCAGGGATTCCGACAGGCCTAATGAAAAACTGTTTTTT
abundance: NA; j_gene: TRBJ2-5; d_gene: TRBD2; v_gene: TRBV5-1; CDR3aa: CASSMGLARETQYF; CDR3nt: TGCGCCAGCAGCATGGGACTAGCGAGAGAGACCCAGTACTTC
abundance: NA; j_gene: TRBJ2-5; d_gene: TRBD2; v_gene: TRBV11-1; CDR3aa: CASSLNRGGVETQYF; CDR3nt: TGTGCCAGCAGCTTAAATCGGGGGGGCGTGGAGACCCAGTACTTC
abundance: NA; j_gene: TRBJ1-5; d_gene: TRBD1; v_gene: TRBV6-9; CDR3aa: CASSFRPTGGCNQPQHF; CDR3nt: TGTGCCAGCAGTTTTCGTCCGACAGGGGGCTGCAATCAGCCCCAGCATTTT
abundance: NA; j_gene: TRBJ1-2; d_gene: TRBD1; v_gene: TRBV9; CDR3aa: CASSAPGTQGDYGYTF; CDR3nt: TGTGCCAGCAGCGCACCCGGGACTCAGGGGGACTATGGCTACACCTTC
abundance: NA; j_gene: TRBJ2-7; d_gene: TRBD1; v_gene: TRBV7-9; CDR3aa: CSSSPRDRGFYEQYF; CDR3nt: TGTTCCAGCAGCCCCCGGGACAGGGGGTTTTACGAGCAGTACTTC
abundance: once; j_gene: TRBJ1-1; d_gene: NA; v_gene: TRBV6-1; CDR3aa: CASRLQGGGNTEAFF; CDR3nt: TGTGCCAGCAGGTTACAGGGAGGGGGGAACACTGAAGCTTTCTTT
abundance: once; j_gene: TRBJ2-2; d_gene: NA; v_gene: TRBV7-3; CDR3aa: CASSLTPSRANTGELFF; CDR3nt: TGTGCCAGCAGCTTAACTCCCTCCCGGGCGAACACCGGGGAGCTGTTTTTT
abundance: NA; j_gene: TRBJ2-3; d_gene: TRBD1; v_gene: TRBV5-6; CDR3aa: CASSLGTGFPTDTQYF; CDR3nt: TGTGCCAGCAGCTTGGGGACAGGGTTCCCCACAGATACGCAGTATTTT
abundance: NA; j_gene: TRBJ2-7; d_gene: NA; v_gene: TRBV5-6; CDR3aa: CASSLQNSGEQYF; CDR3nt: TGTGCCAGCAGCTTACAGAACTCCGGCGAGCAGTACTTC
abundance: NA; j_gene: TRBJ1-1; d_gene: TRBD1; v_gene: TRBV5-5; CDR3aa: CASSPYDRDTEAFF; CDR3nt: TGTGCCAGCAGCCCCTACGACAGGGACACTGAAGCTTTCTTT
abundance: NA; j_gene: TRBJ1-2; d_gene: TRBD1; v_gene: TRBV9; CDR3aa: CASSDQQGRFDYGYTF; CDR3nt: TGTGCCAGCAGCGACCAACAGGGGAGATTCGACTATGGCTACACCTTC
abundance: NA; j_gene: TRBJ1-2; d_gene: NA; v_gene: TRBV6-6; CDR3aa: CASTPRDRLYGYTF; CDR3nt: TGTGCCAGCACCCCCAGGGATCGGCTCTATGGCTACACCTTC
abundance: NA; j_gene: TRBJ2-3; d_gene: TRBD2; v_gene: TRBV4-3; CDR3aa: CASSQDASGGPGDTQYF; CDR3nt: TGCGCCAGCAGCCAAGATGCCAGCGGGGGGCCAGGGGATACGCAGTATTTT
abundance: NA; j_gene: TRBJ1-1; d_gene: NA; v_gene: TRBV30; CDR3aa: CAWSGRNTEAFF; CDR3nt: TGTGCCTGGAGTGGCAGGAACACTGAAGCTTTCTTT
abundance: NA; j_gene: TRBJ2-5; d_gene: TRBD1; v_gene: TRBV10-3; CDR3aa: CATAPGQGMTETQYF; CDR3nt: TGTGCCACTGCCCCGGGACAGGGGATGACGGAGACCCAGTACTTC
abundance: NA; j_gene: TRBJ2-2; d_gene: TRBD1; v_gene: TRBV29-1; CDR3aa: CSVLGTGGGTGELFF; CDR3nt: TGCAGCGTGCTGGGGACAGGGGGGGGTACCGGGGAGCTGTTTTTT
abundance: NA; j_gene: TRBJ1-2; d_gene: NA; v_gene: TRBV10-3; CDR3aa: CAISVGDGYTF; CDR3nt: TGTGCCATCAGTGTCGGGGATGGCTACACCTTC
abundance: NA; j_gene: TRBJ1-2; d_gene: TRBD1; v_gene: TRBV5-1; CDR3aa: CASSLDGQGAGYGYTF; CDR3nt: TGCGCCAGCAGCTTGGATGGACAGGGGGCTGGCTATGGCTACACCTTC
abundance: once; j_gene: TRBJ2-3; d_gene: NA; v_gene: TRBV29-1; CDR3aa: CSVGAGDDAETDTQYF; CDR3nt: TGCAGCGTTGGGGCAGGGGATGATGCTGAGACAGATACGCAGTATTTT
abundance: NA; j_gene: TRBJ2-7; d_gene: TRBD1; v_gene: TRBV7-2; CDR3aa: CASSFRDRSYEQYF; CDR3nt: TGTGCCAGCAGCTTCAGGGACAGGTCTTACGAGCAGTACTTC
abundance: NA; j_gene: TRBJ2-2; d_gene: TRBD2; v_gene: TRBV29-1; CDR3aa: CTLGEGLFGGELFF; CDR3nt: TGCACCCTGGGGGAGGGTCTGTTCGGCGGGGAGCTGTTTTTT
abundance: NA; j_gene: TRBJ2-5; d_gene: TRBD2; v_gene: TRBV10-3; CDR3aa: CAISDLLGGGETQYF; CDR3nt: TGTGCCATCAGTGACCTTTTGGGGGGGGGAGAGACCCAGTACTTC
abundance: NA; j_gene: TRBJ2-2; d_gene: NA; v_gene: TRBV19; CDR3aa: CASEGGLGTGELFF; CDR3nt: TGTGCCAGCGAGGGCGGCCTGGGCACCGGGGAGCTGTTTTTT